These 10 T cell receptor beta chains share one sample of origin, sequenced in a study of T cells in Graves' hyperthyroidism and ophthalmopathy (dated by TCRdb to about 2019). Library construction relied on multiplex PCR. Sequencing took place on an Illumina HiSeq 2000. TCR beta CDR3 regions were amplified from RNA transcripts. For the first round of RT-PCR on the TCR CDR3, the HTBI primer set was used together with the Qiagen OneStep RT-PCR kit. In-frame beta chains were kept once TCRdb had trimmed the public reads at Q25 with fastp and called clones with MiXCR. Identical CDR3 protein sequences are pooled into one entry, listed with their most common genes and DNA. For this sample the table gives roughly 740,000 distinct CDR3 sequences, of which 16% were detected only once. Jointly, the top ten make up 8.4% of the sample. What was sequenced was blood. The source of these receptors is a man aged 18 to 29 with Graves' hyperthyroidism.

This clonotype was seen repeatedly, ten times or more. The CDR3 bases are TGTGCCAGCAGTCTGTCGTCTCTTGGGTTCTACGAGCAGTACTTC. Amino acid sequence: CASSLSSLGFYEQYF. The chain uses TRBV28 and TRBJ2-7; D unclear. This CDR3 is 15 amino acids long. V was pared by 5 bases and J by 3 bases, with 17 bases between. Per the germline V gene, CDR1 is MDHEN and CDR2 is SYDVKM. Together with reference TRBV28 and TRBJ2-7, the CDR3 gives the full variable domain: DVKVTQSSRYLVKRTGEKVFLECVQDMDHENMFWYRQDPGLGLRLIYFSYDVKMKEKGDIPEGYSVSREKKERFSLILESASTNQTSMYLCASSLSSLGFYEQYFGPGTRLTVT.

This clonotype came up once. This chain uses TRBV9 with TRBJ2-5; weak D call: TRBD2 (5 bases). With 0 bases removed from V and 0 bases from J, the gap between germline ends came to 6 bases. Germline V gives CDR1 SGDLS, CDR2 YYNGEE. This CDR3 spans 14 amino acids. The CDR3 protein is CASSVGSDQETQYF. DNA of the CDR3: TGTGCCAGCAGCGTAGGTAGCGACCAAGAGACCCAGTACTTC.

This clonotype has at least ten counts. In DNA form, the CDR3 reads TGTGCCAGCAGCTTAGGCGGAGCGCAGAGGCAGTTCTTC. Encoded protein: CASSLGGAQRQFF. This sequence joins TRBV7-3 and TRBJ2-1; D is undetermined. The germline gives CDR1 SGHTA, CDR2 FQGTGA. The CDR3 is 13 amino acids. V dropped 2 bases and J dropped 12 bases, with 14 bases sitting between them.

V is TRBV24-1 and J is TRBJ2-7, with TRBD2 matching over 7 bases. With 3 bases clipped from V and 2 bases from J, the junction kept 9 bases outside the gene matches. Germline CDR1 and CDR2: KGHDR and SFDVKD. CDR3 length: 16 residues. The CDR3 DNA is TGTGCCACCAGTGATGGGCTTGCGGGAGACCCCTACGAGCAGTACTTC. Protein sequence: CATSDGLAGDPYEQYF.

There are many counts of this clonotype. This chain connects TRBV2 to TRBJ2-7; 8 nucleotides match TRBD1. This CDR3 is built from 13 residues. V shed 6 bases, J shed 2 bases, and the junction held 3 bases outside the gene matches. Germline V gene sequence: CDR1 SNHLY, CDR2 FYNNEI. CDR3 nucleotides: TGTGCCAGCAGCCGGGACAGGACCTACGAGCAGTACTTC. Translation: CASSRDRTYEQYF. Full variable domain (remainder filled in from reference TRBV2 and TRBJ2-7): EPEVTQTPSHQVTQMGQEVILRCVPISNHLYFYWYRQILGQKVEFLVSFYNNEISEKSEIFDDQFSVERPDGSNFTLKIRSTKLEDSAMYFCASSRDRTYEQYFGPGTRLTVT.

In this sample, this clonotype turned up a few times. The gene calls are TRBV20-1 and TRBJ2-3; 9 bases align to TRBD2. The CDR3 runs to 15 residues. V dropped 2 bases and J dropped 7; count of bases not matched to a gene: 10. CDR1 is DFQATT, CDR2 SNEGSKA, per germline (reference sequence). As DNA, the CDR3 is TGCAGTGCTAGAAAGTCGCGACTAGCGGAATATACGCAGTATTTT. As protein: CSARKSRLAEYTQYF.

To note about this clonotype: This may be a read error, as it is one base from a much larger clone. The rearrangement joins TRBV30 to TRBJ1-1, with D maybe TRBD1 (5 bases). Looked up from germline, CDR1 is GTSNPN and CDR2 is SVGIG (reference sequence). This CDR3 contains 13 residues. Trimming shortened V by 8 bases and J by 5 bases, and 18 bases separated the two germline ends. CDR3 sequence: CAGVSKGWTEAFF. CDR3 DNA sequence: TGTGCCGGGGTTTCGAAGGGGTGGACTGAAGCTTTCTTT.

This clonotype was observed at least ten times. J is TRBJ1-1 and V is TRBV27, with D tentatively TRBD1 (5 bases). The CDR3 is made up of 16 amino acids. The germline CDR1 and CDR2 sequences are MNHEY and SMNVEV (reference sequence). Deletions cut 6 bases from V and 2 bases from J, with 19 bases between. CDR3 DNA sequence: TGTGCCAGCAGAGGGGCGGGAGGGAAGTACAACACTGAAGCTTTCTTT. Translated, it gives CASRGAGGKYNTEAFF.

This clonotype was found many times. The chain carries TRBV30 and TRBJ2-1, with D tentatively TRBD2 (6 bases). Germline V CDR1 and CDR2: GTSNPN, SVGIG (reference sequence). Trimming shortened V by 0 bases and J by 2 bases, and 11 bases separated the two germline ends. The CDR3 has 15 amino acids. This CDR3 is CAWSVGVAAYNEQFF. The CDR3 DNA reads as TGTGCCTGGAGTGTTGGGGTAGCGGCCTACAATGAGCAGTTCTTC.

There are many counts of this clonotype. CDR3 bases: TGTGCCAGCATCCATCCGGGACAGCTGAACACTGAAGCTTTCTTT. Protein product: CASIHPGQLNTEAFF. The rearrangement links TRBV28 to TRBJ1-1; TRBD1 agrees at 7 bases. The germline gives CDR1 MDHEN, CDR2 SYDVKM. The V and J ends lost 7 bases and 0 bases, in that order; junction bases with no gene match: 8. CDR3 length: 15 amino acids. Full variable domain (rest looked up from reference TRBV28 and TRBJ1-1): DVKVTQSSRYLVKRTGEKVFLECVQDMDHENMFWYRQDPGLGLRLIYFSYDVKMKEKGDIPEGYSVSREKKERFSLILESASTNQTSMYLCASIHPGQLNTEAFFGQGTRLTVV.